This entry features one TCR beta chain sequence. Antigen: not known. This specimen belongs to a study of cytomegalovirus exposure and HLA in healthy donors. Generated by immunoSEQ multiplex PCR, the TCRdb table keeps only in-frame clones and is missing some. The table records roughly 200,000 clones, around nine tenths of them present only once. The donors were members of the approximately 120-subject validation cohort (separate from the roughly 670-subject first cohort). Study-wide findings and caveats: With high specificity and sensitivity, the classifier reportedly diagnosed cytomegalovirus status. Specificity of a few CMV-associated chains for CMV antigens was verified in vitro.

The CDR3 length is 15 residues. Trimming pared 5 bases from V and 5 bases from J, leaving 19 bases between. The germline V gene encodes CDR1 MGHRA and CDR2 YSYEKL. Source material: PBMCs. The receptor comes from a man aged 25-40 years in good health and CMV-seropositive. The chain uses TRBV4-1 and TRBJ2-7, with D uncertain. CDR3 sequence (DNA): TGCGCCAGCAGCTACGGACGGGTTAATTCTAACGAGCAGTACTTC. The encoded protein is CASSYGRVNSNEQYF.